This T cell receptor (beta chain) is from a study of Ad26.COV2.S vaccination and SARS-CoV-2 variants. For the study at large: Into the muscle, Ad26.COV2.S was dosed once or twice, 56 days apart.

Clones were sequenced by immunoSEQ multiplex PCR, and TCRdb holds only the in-frame ones, with some missing. The sample has 300,000 to 400,000 clones, roughly 91% seen once. Indicated treatment: some 19 received Ad26.COV2.S at low or high dose, single or two shots; 5 received placebo; per-sample allocation not given. Sampling was done on day 63 after the first vaccine or placebo injection. Vaccination employed an Ad26 vector expressing the Wuhan-strain SARS-CoV-2 spike. Trimming left V 8 bases short and J 1 base short, with 17 bases between. The CDR3 has 15 amino acids. CDR1 and CDR2 from the germline V gene are MNHEY and SVGAGI. This clone has just one count.

The chain is built from TRBV6-5 and TRBJ1-1; D remains unclear. Sequencing was performed on peripheral blood, taken in a trial of Ad26.COV2.S vaccine versus placebo. This receptor was obtained from a person between 18 and 59 years old who received the Ad26.COV2.S COVID-19 vaccine or a placebo. DNA for the CDR3: TGTGCCAGCGTAAGGGCAGTACGGGCGAACACTGAAGCTTTCTTT. This codes for CASVRAVRANTEAFF.